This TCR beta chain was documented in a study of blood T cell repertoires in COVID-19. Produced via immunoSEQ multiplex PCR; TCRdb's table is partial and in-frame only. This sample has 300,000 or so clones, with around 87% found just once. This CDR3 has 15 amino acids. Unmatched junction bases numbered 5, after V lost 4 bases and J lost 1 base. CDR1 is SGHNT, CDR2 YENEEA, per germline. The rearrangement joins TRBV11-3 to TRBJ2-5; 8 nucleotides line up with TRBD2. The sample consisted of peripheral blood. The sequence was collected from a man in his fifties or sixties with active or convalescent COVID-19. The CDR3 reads CASSSSREAQETQYF. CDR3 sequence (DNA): TGTGCCAGCAGCTCGTCGCGGGAGGCCCAAGAGACCCAGTACTTC.